Here is one T cell receptor (beta chain) with its context. This record comes from a study of shared clonotypes between healthy human individuals. TCRdb keeps only in-frame clones here, not all; method: immunoSEQ multiplex PCR. The table has about 2.2 million clones, 93% seen once. Naive CD8 cells, CD45RO-negative and positively selected for CCR7, excluded terminally differentiated effector memory CD45RA+ cells. Between the trimmed V and J ends, which lost 0 bases and 2 bases, there was a span of 15 bases. The CDR3 is 17 residues long. CDR1 and CDR2 (germline): LNHNV, YYDKDF (reference sequence). This chain connects TRBV15 to TRBJ2-3; no clear D. Sequencing was carried out using naive CD8+ T cells from PBMCs. This clonotype was obtained from a man aged 18 to 29 in good health. Some clones in this sample may be carry-over from other donors' samples. The CDR3 nucleotides are TGTGCCACCAGCAGAGATCGGACGAGAGCTAACACAGATACGCAGTATTTT. Amino acids: CATSRDRTRANTDTQYF.